Following are 3 T cell receptor beta chains from one sample sequenced in a study of cytomegalovirus exposure and HLA in healthy donors. The PCR had 60 Vbeta and 13 Jbeta primers. Method: immunoSEQ multiplex PCR; TCRdb's copy keeps in-frame clones and lacks some. The data show approximately 150,000 clones, roughly four fifths seen once. Specimen: PBMCs. All receptors derive from a woman in her forties or fifties in good health and CMV-seronegative.

V and J are TRBV7-2 and TRBJ1-5; the D gene is possibly TRBD1 (5 bases). Trimming removed 3 bases at V and 2 bases at J, with 17 bases between. Germline-derived CDR1 and CDR2 are SGHTA and FQGNSA. The CDR3 length is 17 residues. The CDR3 sequence is CASSFGSGGPGNQPQHF. The CDR3 bases are TGTGCCAGCAGCTTTGGATCGGGGGGTCCCGGCAATCAGCCCCAGCATTTT.

The CDR3 loop is CASRDRETQYF. Written as DNA, the CDR3 is TGTGCCAGCCGGGACAGAGAGACCCAGTACTTC. The gene calls are TRBV7-9 and TRBJ2-5; the match to TRBD1 covers 7 bases. CDR1 SEHNR and CDR2 FQNEAQ come from the germline V gene (reference sequence). The CDR3 is 11 amino acids. J was trimmed by 4 bases and V by 8 bases; bases with no gene match: 1.

This clone was counted only a few times. Mismatch with germline at one junction end may stem from a read error. This rearrangement joins TRBV29-1 to TRBJ1-2; no clear D. The CDR3 is 11 amino acids. The germline V gene encodes CDR1 SQVTM and CDR2 ANQGSEA. The CDR3 sequence is CSVQDSYGYTF. CDR3 nucleotide sequence: TGCAGCGTTCAAGACTCCTATGGCTACACCTTC.